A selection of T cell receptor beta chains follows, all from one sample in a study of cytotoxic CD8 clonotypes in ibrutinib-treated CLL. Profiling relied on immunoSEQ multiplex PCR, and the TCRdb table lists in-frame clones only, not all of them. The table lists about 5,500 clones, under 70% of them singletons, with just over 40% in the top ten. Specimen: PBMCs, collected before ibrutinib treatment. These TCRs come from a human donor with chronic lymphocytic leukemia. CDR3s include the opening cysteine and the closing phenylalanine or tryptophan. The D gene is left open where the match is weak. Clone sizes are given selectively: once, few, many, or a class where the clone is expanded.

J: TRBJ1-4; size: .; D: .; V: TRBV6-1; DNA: TGTGCCAGCAGTGGGGGGGCGGACGCAACTAATGAAAAACTGTTTTTT; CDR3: CASSGGADATNEKLFF
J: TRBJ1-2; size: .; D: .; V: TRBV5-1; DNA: TGCGCCAGCAGCTTGGGCATGTGGGGCGGGTATGGCTACACCTTC; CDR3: CASSLGMWGGYGYTF
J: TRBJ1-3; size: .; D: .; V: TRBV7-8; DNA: TGTGCCAGCAGCTTAGGGGGTGCGAGGGACGGAAACACCATATATTTT; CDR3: CASSLGGARDGNTIYF
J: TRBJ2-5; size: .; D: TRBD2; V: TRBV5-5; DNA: TGTGCCAGCAGCTTACGGCTAGCGGGGGGAGAGACCCAGTACTTC; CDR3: CASSLRLAGGETQYF
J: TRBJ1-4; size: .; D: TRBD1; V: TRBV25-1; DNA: TGTGCCAGCAGTGCTACCTCAAGGGGGCTTGATGAAAAACTGTTTTTT; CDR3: CASSATSRGLDEKLFF
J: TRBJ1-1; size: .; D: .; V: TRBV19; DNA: TGTGCCAGTACCCGGCGGGTGAACACTGAAGCTTTCTTT; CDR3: CASTRRVNTEAFF
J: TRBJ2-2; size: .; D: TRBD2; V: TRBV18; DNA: TGTGCCAGCTTGCGTAGCGGGGCCAACACCGGGGAGCTGTTTTTT; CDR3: CASLRSGANTGELFF
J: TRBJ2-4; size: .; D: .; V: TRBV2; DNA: TGTGCCAGCAGTGGGCAGGGACAAACCAAAAACATTCAGTACTTC; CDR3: CASSGQGQTKNIQYF
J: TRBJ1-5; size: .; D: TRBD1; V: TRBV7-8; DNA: TGTGCCAGCAGCTCGTCGGGACAGATGGGTCAGCCCCAGCATTTT; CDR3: CASSSSGQMGQPQHF
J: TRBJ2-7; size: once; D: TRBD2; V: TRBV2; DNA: TGTGCCAGCATGAGTAGCGGGGGCCGCTCCTACGAGCAGTACTTC; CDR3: CASMSSGGRSYEQYF